The clone carrying this TCR beta chain was picked up a small number of times. Amplified regions were TCR beta CDR3 sequences from RNA transcripts. HTBI primers were the set used in a first-round RT-PCR of the TCR CDR3. MiXCR, applied by TCRdb to the multiplex PCR reads, yields one record per CDR3 protein. Here the sample spans hundreds of thousands of distinct CDR3 sequences, roughly a sixth being singletons. Germline-derived CDR1 and CDR2 are SEHNR and FQNEAQ (reference sequence). The CDR3 runs 13 residues. Trimming took off 5 bases at V and 2 bases at J, with 9 bases between the two ends. The entry originates in a study of T cells in Graves' hyperthyroidism and ophthalmopathy.

The gene calls are TRBV7-9 and TRBJ2-5; the D gene is possibly TRBD1 (5 bases). The clonotype was recovered from a woman aged 45-65 years with Graves' hyperthyroidism that later progressed to Graves' ophthalmopathy. Sequencing used blood. The CDR3 DNA reads TGTGCCAGCAGCCGGGCAGGGCAAGAGACCCAGTACTTC. Residues: CASSRAGQETQYF. Filled out from reference TRBV7-9 and TRBJ2-5, the complete variable domain reads DTGVSQNPRHKITKRGQNVTFRCDPISEHNRLYWYRQTLGQGPEFLTYFQNEAQLEKSRLLSDRFSAERPKGSFSTLEIQRTEQGDSAMYLCASSRAGQETQYFGPGTRLLVL.